This T cell receptor (beta chain) was documented in a study of blood T cell repertoires in COVID-19. Across the study: The study drew acute and convalescent COVID-19 samples from the United States, Italy and Spain.

Sequencing used immunoSEQ multiplex PCR; TCRdb keeps in-frame clones, though not all of them. The top ten hold about 1.7% of the sample, which has over 200,000 clones, less than 85% seen once. This CDR3 has 11 residues. V lost 5 bases, J lost 8 bases, and 12 bases lay in between. CDR1 is SQVTM and CDR2 is ANQGSEA in the germline V gene. Individuals drawn from around 25 US areas were roughly 18 to 95 years old. Participants reported their clinical history, and cohort assignment relied on those reports. Recovered status applied to Cohort 3 donors who had two consecutive negative PCRs. It also applied to those with clearance or with symptom resolution.

The TCR originated in a man aged 60 to 69 who had recovered from COVID-19. The sample taken for sequencing was PBMCs or T cells enriched from blood (not recorded which). This chain connects TRBV29-1 to TRBJ1-2; D ambiguous. The CDR3 region is CSVPGSGGYTF. The DNA for the CDR3 is TGCAGCGTTCCCGGGTCGGGAGGCTACACCTTC.